This is a list of T cell receptor beta chains from one sample in a study of T cells in Graves' hyperthyroidism and ophthalmopathy. MiXCR was run by TCRdb on the multiplex PCR reads, yielding one entry per CDR3 protein. The table shows about 360,000 distinct CDR3 sequences, with roughly an eighth occurring only once. The sequenced sample consisted of blood. These receptors were obtained from a woman under 30 with Graves' hyperthyroidism. Both conserved end residues are part of each CDR3.

j_gene,v_gene,CDR3aa
TRBJ2-7,TRBV29-1,CSVVQYEQYF
TRBJ2-5,TRBV28,CASHWGDRKYF
TRBJ2-7,TRBV5-1,CASSLGLAEGQYEQYF
TRBJ2-7,TRBV28,CASSTAGRGLGEQYF
TRBJ2-7,TRBV2,CASSFLGLGEQYF
TRBJ1-5,TRBV15,CATSPPSQPQHF
TRBJ2-3,TRBV30,CAWCLREGPDTQYF
TRBJ2-7,TRBV7-9,CASSSNQLAGGDEQYF
TRBJ2-2,TRBV29-1,CSVGSGSRELFF
TRBJ2-2,TRBV4-1,CASSQLLGTSGTGELFF
TRBJ2-7,TRBV6-1,CASRRGVNSYEQYF
TRBJ2-2,TRBV7-8,CASSPRRTGGTGELFF
TRBJ2-7,TRBV4-1,CASSQDHRGAYEQYF
TRBJ2-7,TRBV7-8,CASSLVADHSYEQYF
TRBJ2-1,TRBV6-1,CASSQLAGEMRGEQFF
TRBJ1-2,TRBV5-8,CASSRGTGGFDYGYTF
TRBJ2-1,TRBV6-1,CASRATSGGGNEQFF
TRBJ2-6,TRBV29-1,CSAFGAGANVLTF
TRBJ2-1,TRBV10-3,CAIGAGGGSYNEQFF
TRBJ1-3,TRBV9,CASSVDGGTGNTIYF
TRBJ2-2,TRBV20-1,CSARRQGANGELFF
TRBJ1-2,TRBV29-1,CSVQAGPEGATYGYTF
TRBJ1-2,TRBV6-5,CASSYSRGSYGYTF
TRBJ2-7,TRBV7-2,CASSRGGQPAYEQYF
TRBJ2-7,TRBV11-2,CASGAVYEQYF
TRBJ2-3,TRBV19,CASGTGGIPDTQYF
TRBJ2-6,TRBV28,CASSFGESGANVLTF
TRBJ2-1,TRBV19,CASSSSRTGSYNEQFF
TRBJ1-5,TRBV7-6,CASSLFPRGSHQPQHF
TRBJ2-3,TRBV3-1,CASSRYWTGESDTQYF
TRBJ1-6,TRBV25-1,CASSDQQSLYNSPLHF
TRBJ2-7,TRBV7-8,CASSLTRSLYEQYF
TRBJ1-2,TRBV28,CPSRPGGSAGYTF